Presented here are 14 T cell receptor beta chains from one specimen sequenced in a study of T cells in Graves' hyperthyroidism and ophthalmopathy. TCR beta CDR3 regions were amplified from RNA transcripts. During a first-round RT-PCR of the TCR CDR3, the HTBI primer set was used. A single record per CDR3 protein comes from TCRdb applying MiXCR to the multiplex PCR reads. The table lists more than 250,000 distinct CDR3 sequences, about 15% of them singletons. The source material was blood. The origin of the receptors is a woman aged 50 to 60 with Graves' hyperthyroidism that later progressed to Graves' ophthalmopathy.

The V gene is TRBV2, the J gene TRBJ2-1, with D perhaps TRBD2 (5 bases). Per germline, CDR1 SNHLY and CDR2 FYNNEI. This CDR3 has 13 amino acids. The V end was cut by 6 bases, the J end by 6 bases, with 12 bases between. The CDR3 spells CASSPTIPNEQFF. CDR3 coding DNA: TGTGCCAGCAGCCCGACTATCCCCAATGAGCAGTTCTTC.

This clonotype was observed at least ten times. The J gene is TRBJ2-7, the V gene TRBV7-9; no definite D call. Germline loops: CDR1 SEHNR, CDR2 FQNEAQ (reference sequence). V dropped 1 base and J dropped 3 bases, with 10 bases sitting between them. The CDR3 is made up of 14 amino acids. CDR3 protein: CASSLGEKIYEQYF. The CDR3 DNA sequence: TGTGCCAGCAGCTTAGGAGAGAAAATCTACGAGCAGTACTTC.

The chain is built from TRBV6-1 and TRBJ1-2, with TRBD1 matching 7 bases. The CDR3 extends over 15 amino acids. V shed 1 base, J shed 5 bases, and the junction held 7 bases outside the gene matches. Germline CDR1 MNHNS, CDR2 SASEGT. This CDR3 reads CASSEVWTGAYGYTF. The CDR3, as DNA: TGTGCCAGCAGTGAAGTGTGGACAGGAGCGTATGGCTACACCTTC.

This clonotype was detected many times. V is TRBV28 and J is TRBJ1-2; weak D call: TRBD1 (5 bases). This CDR3 contains 14 residues. Deletions cut 3 bases from V and 12 bases from J, with 20 bases between. Germline CDR1 reads MDHEN; CDR2 reads SYDVKM. This CDR3 is CASSLGFAGRGNTF. For the CDR3, the DNA is TGTGCCAGCAGTTTGGGGTTTGCAGGGCGGGGGAACACCTTC.

This chain uses TRBV28 with TRBJ1-4, with 8 bases lining up with TRBD1. CDR3 size: 15 residues. J lost 9 bases, V lost 8 bases, and 14 bases had no gene match. Germline lookup yields CDR1 MDHEN and CDR2 SYDVKM. Here the CDR3 DNA reads TGTGCCAGCGGTCCCCCGGACAGGGCGGGGAAAAAACTGTTTTTT. Translated: CASGPPDRAGKKLFF.

V is TRBV20-1 and J is TRBJ1-5; perhaps TRBD1 as D (6 bases). CDR1 is DFQATT, CDR2 SNEGSKA, per germline (reference sequence). This CDR3 comprises 15 residues. With 7 bases removed from V and 0 bases from J, the gap between germline ends came to 16 bases. This chain's CDR3 is CSVIKQGGSNQPQHF. The CDR3 bases are TGCAGTGTTATAAAACAGGGAGGTAGCAATCAGCCCCAGCATTTT.

This clonotype was detected ten times or more. The chain combines TRBV20-1 with TRBJ2-1, with a possible D match to TRBD2 (6 bases). The CDR3 contains 14 residues. The V gene lost 5 bases and the J gene lost 9 bases, with 20 bases spanning the gap. From germline, CDR1 is DFQATT and CDR2 SNEGSKA (reference sequence). The chain's CDR3 is CSAPTMGLGFEQFF. The CDR3, as DNA: TGCAGTGCTCCTACCATGGGACTCGGGTTTGAGCAGTTCTTC.

Worth noting for this clonotype: Just one base apart from a much larger clone, this may be a read error. The chain is built from TRBV7-9 and TRBJ1-4; 8 bases map to TRBD1. V shed 4 bases, J shed 2 bases, and the junction held 0 bases outside the gene matches. This CDR3 is 14 amino acids long. Germline values: CDR1 SEHNR, CDR2 FQNEAQ (reference sequence). This CDR3 reads CASSWTGTNEKLFF. CDR3 nucleotides: TGTGCCAGCAGCTGGACAGGGACTAATGAAAAACTGTTTTTT.

A word on this clonotype: A much larger clone differs from this one at a single base, so this may be a read error. The V gene is TRBV10-3, the J gene TRBJ1-4, with D maybe TRBD1 (6 bases). Germline V lookup: CDR1 ENHRY, CDR2 SYGVKD. V lost 2 bases to trimming and J lost 5 bases, with 18 bases between them. This CDR3 comprises 17 residues. The CDR3, as DNA: TGTGCCATCAGTGAGGATGGGGGCGAGGGTGAGAATGAAAAACTGTTTTTT. Its protein product is CAISEDGGEGENEKLFF.

This chain joins TRBV20-1 and TRBJ1-1; no definite D call. V was pared by 5 bases and J by 1 base, with 14 bases between. Germline loops: CDR1 DFQATT, CDR2 SNEGSKA (reference sequence). This CDR3 comprises 14 residues. Here the CDR3 reads CSAPRWGTNTEAFF. The DNA of the CDR3 is TGCAGTGCTCCCAGGTGGGGAACGAACACTGAAGCTTTCTTT.

This clonotype has at least ten counts. The chain employs TRBV29-1 and TRBJ2-2, with 8 bases aligning to TRBD2. The CDR3 contains 15 residues. Germline assignment: CDR1 SQVTM and CDR2 ANQGSEA. Trimming removed 3 bases from V and 3 bases from J; junction bases left unmatched: 6. This chain's CDR3 is CSVDCKREYTGELFF. The CDR3 DNA sequence: TGCAGCGTTGACTGTAAGCGGGAGTACACCGGGGAGCTGTTTTTT.

This clonotype was seen ten or more times. J is TRBJ1-2 and V is TRBV18; 7 positions agree with TRBD1. The CDR3 is made up of 15 amino acids. The V segment lost 3 bases and the J segment 4 bases; nucleotides outside the gene matches: 8. Germline V gene lookup returns CDR1 KGHSH and CDR2 LQKENI. The CDR3 loop reads CASSPIRDSIYGYTF. DNA of the CDR3: TGTGCCAGCTCACCGATCCGGGACAGTATCTATGGCTACACCTTC.

In this sample, this clonotype turned up many times. This chain links TRBV18 with TRBJ1-1; D remains unclear. CDR1 KGHSH and CDR2 LQKENI come from the germline V gene. The CDR3 length is 13 residues. Trimming cost V 1 base and J 7 bases, with 10 bases left between them. CDR3 nucleotides: TGTGCCAGCTCACCACGCCAGCCGAATGAAGCTTTCTTT. Translation: CASSPRQPNEAFF. The full variable domain, with the rest looked up from reference TRBV18 and TRBJ1-1, is NAGVMQNPRHLVRRRGQEARLRCSPMKGHSHVYWYRQLPEEGLKFMVYLQKENIIDESGMPKERFSAEFPKEGPSILRIQQVVRGDSAAYFCASSPRQPNEAFFGQGTRLTVV.

This clonotype has at least ten counts. The chain has TRBV28 and TRBJ2-7; D might be TRBD1 (5 bases). The germline V gene has CDR1 MDHEN and CDR2 SYDVKM. Trimming took 1 base from V and 3 from J, leaving 19 bases between them. This CDR3 has 17 residues. CDR3 nucleotides: TGTGCCAGCAGTTTATCCCCTAGGGGCCTTCGCCTCTACGAGCAGTACTTC. It translates to CASSLSPRGLRLYEQYF.